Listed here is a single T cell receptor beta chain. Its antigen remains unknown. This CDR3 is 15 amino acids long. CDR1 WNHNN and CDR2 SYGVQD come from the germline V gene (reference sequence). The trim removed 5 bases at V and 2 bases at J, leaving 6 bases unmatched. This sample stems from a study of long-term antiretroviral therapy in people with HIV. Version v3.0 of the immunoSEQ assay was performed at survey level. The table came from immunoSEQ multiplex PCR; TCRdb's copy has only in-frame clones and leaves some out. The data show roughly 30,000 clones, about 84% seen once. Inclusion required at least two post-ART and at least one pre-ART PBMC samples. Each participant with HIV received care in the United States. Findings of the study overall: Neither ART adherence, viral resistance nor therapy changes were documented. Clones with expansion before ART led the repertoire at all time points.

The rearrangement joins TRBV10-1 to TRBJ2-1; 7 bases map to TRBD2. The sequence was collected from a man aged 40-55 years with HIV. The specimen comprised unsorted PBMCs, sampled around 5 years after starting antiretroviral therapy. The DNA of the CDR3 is TGCGCCAGCAGTTCGGGCGGGAGTGCCTACAATGAGCAGTTCTTC. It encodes CASSSGGSAYNEQFF.